The 10 T cell receptor beta chains reported below all come from one sample, sequenced in a study of control samples from healthy donors and cancer patients. Sequencing used immunoSEQ multiplex PCR; TCRdb keeps in-frame clones, though not all of them. The sample contains under 150,000 clones, around 87% of which appear only once. Specimen: PBMCs. Every receptor here comes from a woman in her forties or fifties with colorectal cancer.

This clone was observed a handful of times. The chain is built from TRBV23-1 and TRBJ2-7; D may be TRBD1 (6 bases). TRBV23-1 is an ORF, with its function uncertain. CDR3 length: 16 amino acids. Trimming took 4 bases from V and 4 from J, leaving 20 bases between them. DNA for the CDR3: TGCGCCAGCAGTCCCTCAAGGGGCAGGGGAAGGTACGAGCAGTACTTC. Amino acids: CASSPSRGRGRYEQYF.

The rearrangement uses TRBV27 and TRBJ2-5; perhaps TRBD1 as D (5 bases). Germline V lookup: CDR1 MNHEY, CDR2 SMNVEV (reference sequence). Trimming stripped 7 bases from V and 0 bases from J, with 12 bases between. The CDR3 is 14 residues long. For the CDR3, the DNA is TGTGCCAGCAAGGTGATCAGGGACCAAGAGACCCAGTACTTC. It is translated as CASKVIRDQETQYF.

This sequence joins TRBV6-2 or TRBV6-3 and TRBJ1-1; D perhaps matches TRBD1 (6 bases). Germline loops: CDR1 MNHEY, CDR2 SVGEGT. The CDR3 runs to 14 residues. The V and J ends lost 4 bases and 4 bases respectively, with 13 bases between them. CDR3 region: CASSLPGAVTEAFF. For the CDR3, the DNA is TGTGCCAGCAGTTTGCCAGGGGCTGTCACTGAAGCTTTCTTT.

The V gene is TRBV28, the J gene TRBJ2-5, with D uncertain. The CDR3 is 15 residues long. V dropped 6 bases and J dropped 2 bases, with 16 bases sitting between them. Germline assignment: CDR1 MDHEN and CDR2 SYDVKM. CDR3 residues: CASSSAAGSQETQYF. CDR3 DNA sequence: TGTGCCAGCAGCTCTGCGGCTGGGTCGCAAGAGACCCAGTACTTC.

This rearrangement joins TRBV14 to TRBJ2-5; D not certain. CDR1 and CDR2 from the germline V gene are SGHDN and FVKESK. V shed 1 base and J shed 1 base, with 10 bases lying between them. This CDR3 has 15 amino acids. CDR3 sequence: CASSQAFGPQETQYF. DNA for the CDR3: TGTGCCAGCAGCCAAGCTTTTGGCCCCCAAGAGACCCAGTACTTC.

The chain is built from TRBV29-1 and TRBJ1-4, with D uncertain. The CDR3 extends over 13 amino acids. The germline V and J ends were trimmed by 5 bases and 0 bases, with 7 bases remaining between them. The germline V gene encodes CDR1 SQVTM and CDR2 ANQGSEA. In DNA form, the CDR3 reads TGCAGCGTTAAACTTACAACTAATGAAAAACTGTTTTTT. Amino acids: CSVKLTTNEKLFF.

This rearrangement joins TRBV18 to TRBJ1-3; 12 nucleotides line up with TRBD1. Germline V lookup: CDR1 KGHSH, CDR2 LQKENI. V dropped 3 bases and J dropped 4; count of bases not matched to a gene: 4. This CDR3 region has 16 residues. The DNA for the CDR3 is TGTGCCAGCTCACCGACGGGACAGGGGGCCGGAAACACCATATATTTT. Amino acids: CASSPTGQGAGNTIYF.

The V and J genes are TRBV6-6 and TRBJ1-4; 7 bases map to TRBD1. The V gene's germline CDR1 is MNHNY and CDR2 SVGAGI (reference sequence). The trim removed 11 bases at V and 8 bases at J, leaving 11 bases unmatched. The CDR3 has 13 residues. Here the CDR3 DNA reads TGTGCCTCCGCAACAGGGGTCGGAGAAAAACTGTTTTTT. This encodes CASATGVGEKLFF.

This clone was seen once. The V and J genes are TRBV30 and TRBJ2-7; the match to TRBD1 covers 9 bases. CDR1 and CDR2 from the germline V gene are GTSNPN and SVGIG (reference sequence). V lost 4 bases to trimming and J lost 3 bases; unmatched junction nucleotides: 7. This CDR3 contains 14 residues. CDR3 in amino acids: CAWKRDRVSYEQYF. As DNA, the CDR3 is TGTGCCTGGAAGAGGGACAGGGTAAGCTACGAGCAGTACTTC.

The genes are TRBV25-1 and TRBJ2-2; no clear D. The V end lost 3 bases, the J end lost 2 bases, and 4 bases lay between the germline ends. This CDR3 comprises 13 residues. Per the germline V gene, CDR1 is MGHDK and CDR2 is SYGVNS. CDR3 DNA: TGTGCCAGCAGTGACAGCAACACCGGGGAGCTGTTTTTT. Translation gives CASSDSNTGELFF.